The 30 T cell receptor beta chains reported below all come from one sample, sequenced in a study of control samples from healthy donors and cancer patients. Sequenced by immunoSEQ multiplex PCR; TCRdb stores in-frame clones only, minus some. The sample carries approximately 120,000 clones, roughly 90% recorded once. Sequenced input: blood. The receptors were gathered from a man between 18 and 29 years old in good health.

The rearrangement links TRBV28 to TRBJ1-5, with 12 bases fitting TRBD1. In germline, CDR1 is MDHEN, CDR2 SYDVKM. V was clipped by 5 bases and J by 1 base; unmatched bases: 9. CDR3 length: 18 residues. The CDR3 DNA reads as TGTGCCAGCAGTGGGGGGACAGGGGGCCCCCGAAGCAATCAGCCCCAGCATTTT. It translates to CASSGGTGGPRSNQPQHF. Full variable domain (missing parts from reference TRBV28 and TRBJ1-5): DVKVTQSSRYLVKRTGEKVFLECVQDMDHENMFWYRQDPGLGLRLIYFSYDVKMKEKGDIPEGYSVSREKKERFSLILESASTNQTSMYLCASSGGTGGPRSNQPQHFGDGTRLSIL.

The chain employs TRBV5-1 and TRBJ1-1; D gene uncertain. Germline V lookup: CDR1 SGHRS, CDR2 YFSETQ. This CDR3 spans 14 amino acids. The V gene lost 0 bases and the J gene lost 1 base, with 7 bases spanning the gap. The CDR3 coding sequence is TGCGCCAGCAGCTTGGCCTTGGGGAACACTGAAGCTTTCTTT. Translating gives CASSLALGNTEAFF. Looking up the rest from reference TRBV5-1 and TRBJ1-1 gives the full variable domain: KAGVTQTPRYLIKTRGQQVTLSCSPISGHRSVSWYQQTPGQGLQFLFEYFSETQRNKGNFPGRFSGRQFSNSRSEMNVSTLELGDSALYLCASSLALGNTEAFFGQGTRLTVV.

Notes on this clone: A read error may be the cause here, since a much bigger clone is one base away. This sequence joins TRBV2 and TRBJ1-5, with TRBD1 identical over 8 bases. The V segment lost 6 bases and the J segment 5 bases; nucleotides outside the gene matches: 3. The CDR3 contains 13 residues. The germline gives CDR1 SNHLY, CDR2 FYNNEI. In nucleotides, the CDR3 is TGTGCCAGCAGGGACAGGGAGGATCAGCCCCAGCATTTT. It is translated as CASRDREDQPQHF.

The rearrangement uses TRBV3-1 (or the pseudogene TRBV3-2) and TRBJ2-5, with 7 bases fitting TRBD2. CDR3 length: 16 residues. Germline V gene data show CDR1 as LGHDT and CDR2 as YNNKEL (reference sequence). After removal of 1 base from V and 5 bases from J, the junction contained 10 bases not matched to a gene. The CDR3 loop is CASSQGASGSLETQYF. The CDR3 DNA reads as TGTGCCAGCAGCCAAGGGGCTAGCGGAAGCCTTGAGACCCAGTACTTC.

Only one count was recorded for this clone. V is TRBV30 and J is TRBJ2-1; the match to TRBD2 covers 9 bases. Per germline, CDR1 GTSNPN and CDR2 SVGIG (reference sequence). CDR3 length: 15 residues. The V segment lost 4 bases and the J segment 9 bases; nucleotides outside the gene matches: 13. DNA of the CDR3: TGTGCCTGGACCACAGGACTAGCGTATAGAGGTGAGCAGTTCTTC. Protein: CAWTTGLAYRGEQFF.

The chain combines TRBV28 with TRBJ1-1; the D gene is possibly TRBD1 (5 bases). The V and J ends lost 4 bases and 0 bases respectively, with 15 bases between them. This CDR3 is 16 amino acids long. CDR1 and CDR2 from the germline V gene are MDHEN and SYDVKM. CDR3 sequence (DNA): TGTGCCAGCAGTTCTTGGGGGGTTGGAATGAACACTGAAGCTTTCTTT. This encodes CASSSWGVGMNTEAFF.

The chain carries TRBV9 and TRBJ2-1; D is undetermined. V was cut by 0 bases and J by 0 bases, with 7 bases left in between. Germline V gene sequence: CDR1 SGDLS, CDR2 YYNGEE. This CDR3 region has 15 residues. The CDR3 nucleotides are TGTGCCAGCAGCGTAGAAGGCATCTCCTACAATGAGCAGTTCTTC. Amino acids: CASSVEGISYNEQFF.

The rearrangement joins TRBV18 to TRBJ1-1; D gene unclear. Trimming cost V 3 bases and J 1 base, with 15 bases left between them. The CDR3 is 16 residues long. The germline CDR1 and CDR2 sequences are KGHSH and LQKENI. CDR3 loop: CASSPQLGIENTEAFF. CDR3 nucleotide sequence: TGTGCCAGCTCACCCCAACTAGGGATTGAGAACACTGAAGCTTTCTTT.

The V and J genes are TRBV6-5 and TRBJ2-1, with 8 bases matching TRBD2. Losses at the gene ends were 1 base for V and 5 bases for J; bases not matched to a gene: 7. Germline CDR1 reads MNHEY; CDR2 reads SVGAGI. The CDR3 runs 16 residues. The CDR3 coding sequence is TGTGCCAGCAGTTACTACTCGGGAGGGCCCGACAATGAGCAGTTCTTC. Its protein is CASSYYSGGPDNEQFF.

This rearrangement joins TRBV15 to TRBJ2-2; 10 bases map to TRBD2. Trimming cost V 3 bases and J 6 bases; bases outside gene matches: 7. The CDR3 is 16 residues long. CDR1 and CDR2 (germline): LNHNV, YYDKDF (reference sequence). The CDR3 DNA follows: TGTGCCACCAGCAGGATATTAGCGGGAGGAGCCGGGGAGCTGTTTTTT. Translating gives CATSRILAGGAGELFF.

V gene TRBV27 combines with J gene TRBJ2-7, with D possibly TRBD2 on 6 matching bases. The CDR3 sequence is 17 residues long. V was cut by 3 bases and J by 4 bases, with 22 bases left in between. Germline CDR1 reads MNHEY; CDR2 reads SMNVEV (reference sequence). For the CDR3, the DNA is TGTGCCAGCAGTTTTCGGCGGGATGTAGCGATACGATACGAGCAGTACTTC. Encoded protein: CASSFRRDVAIRYEQYF.

The chain has TRBV11-3 and TRBJ2-7, with D perhaps matching TRBD1 (6 bases). The length of the CDR3 is 13 residues. The germline CDR1 and CDR2 sequences are SGHNT and YENEEA. The V and J ends lost 0 bases and 4 bases respectively, with 7 bases between them. CDR3 sequence reads: CASSLDRGYEQYF. DNA of the CDR3: TGTGCCAGCAGCTTAGACAGGGGATACGAGCAGTACTTC.

The chain links TRBV7-8 to TRBJ1-1; no firm D call. CDR3 length equals 14 residues. The V and J ends lost 1 base and 6 bases respectively, with 12 bases between them. Germline values: CDR1 SGHVS, CDR2 FQNEAQ. CDR3 loop: CASSLELDSAEAFF. CDR3 nucleotide sequence: TGTGCCAGCAGCTTAGAATTAGATTCCGCTGAAGCTTTCTTT.

V and J are TRBV11-3 and TRBJ2-3; 7 bases agree with TRBD2. V was clipped by 1 base and J by 0 bases; unmatched bases: 1. The germline V gene has CDR1 SGHNT and CDR2 YENEEA. The CDR3 has 15 residues. The CDR3: CASSLGRGSTDTQYF. In DNA form, the CDR3 reads TGTGCCAGCAGCTTAGGGCGGGGGAGCACAGATACGCAGTATTTT.

The V gene is TRBV18, the J gene TRBJ1-5, with 12 bases identical to TRBD1. Looked up from germline, CDR1 is KGHSH and CDR2 is LQKENI. Trimming removed 3 bases from V and 3 bases from J; junction bases left unmatched: 12. The CDR3 sequence is 19 residues long. CDR3 residues: CASSPIPGQGAMNNQPQHF. As DNA, the CDR3 is TGTGCCAGCTCACCTATACCGGGACAGGGGGCGATGAACAATCAGCCCCAGCATTTT.

The V and J genes are TRBV9 and TRBJ2-3; 8 bases are shared with TRBD1. J gave up 4 bases and V 4 bases, and 14 bases lay outside the gene matches. The CDR3 consists of 17 residues. Germline-derived CDR1 and CDR2 are SGDLS and YYNGEE. CDR3: CASSPLGQGFSPDTQYF. The CDR3 nucleotides read TGTGCCAGCAGCCCCCTCGGACAGGGTTTTTCTCCAGATACGCAGTATTTT.

The V and J genes are TRBV3-1 (or the pseudogene TRBV3-2) and TRBJ2-5, with 7 bases lining up with TRBD2. Trimming cost V 2 bases and J 5 bases; bases outside gene matches: 8. This CDR3 has 15 amino acids. In germline, CDR1 is LGHDT, CDR2 YNNKEL (reference sequence). The CDR3 region is CASSQRKLGGETQYF. As DNA, the CDR3 is TGTGCCAGCAGCCAACGCAAGTTGGGGGGGGAGACCCAGTACTTC.

The CDR3: CASSFPGGNQPQHF. The CDR3 DNA is TGTGCCAGCAGCTTCCCTGGGGGTAATCAGCCCCAGCATTTT. V usage is TRBV7-2 and J usage is TRBJ1-5; maybe TRBD1 (5 bases). CDR3 length: 14 residues. Germline assignment: CDR1 SGHTA and CDR2 FQGNSA. V shed 3 bases and J shed 4 bases, with 10 bases lying between them. The whole variable domain, remainder taken from reference TRBV7-2 and TRBJ1-5, is GAGVSQSPSNKVTEKGKDVELRCDPISGHTALYWYRQSLGQGLEFLIYFQGNSAPDKSGLPSDRFSAERTGGSVSTLTIQRTQQEDSAVYLCASSFPGGNQPQHFGDGTRLSIL.

This chain joins TRBV7-6 and TRBJ1-5, with TRBD1 identical over 8 bases. Germline CDR1 is SGHVS and CDR2 is FNYEAQ. Trimming removed 5 bases from V and 5 bases from J; junction bases left unmatched: 5. The CDR3 has 14 amino acids. The CDR3 loop is CASSPGTGDQPQHF. CDR3 in DNA: TGTGCCAGCAGCCCCGGGACAGGAGATCAGCCCCAGCATTTT.

The chain recombines TRBV5-5 with TRBJ1-5; D is possibly TRBD1 (5 bases). CDR3 length equals 17 residues. Per germline, CDR1 SGHKS and CDR2 YYEKEE (reference sequence). V dropped 0 bases and J dropped 4 bases, with 17 bases sitting between them. The CDR3 DNA is TGTGCCAGCAGCTTGGTCCCTGGAGGGGTAGGTAATCAGCCCCAGCATTTT. Protein: CASSLVPGGVGNQPQHF.

The V and J genes are TRBV2 and TRBJ2-3; weak D call: TRBD1 (6 bases). The length of the CDR3 is 16 residues. Germline V gene data show CDR1 as SNHLY and CDR2 as FYNNEI. Between the trimmed V and J ends, which lost 5 bases and 0 bases, there was a span of 15 bases. This chain's CDR3 is CASSQFQGPSTDTQYF. DNA of the CDR3: TGTGCCAGCAGTCAATTTCAGGGGCCCAGCACAGATACGCAGTATTTT.

V gene TRBV28 combines with J gene TRBJ1-5; possibly TRBD1 for D (5 bases). V gave up 7 bases and J gave up 7 bases, with 14 bases separating them. The germline V gene encodes CDR1 MDHEN and CDR2 SYDVKM. The CDR3 is 13 amino acids. The CDR3 region is CASKTGQGQPQHF. The CDR3 DNA follows: TGTGCCAGCAAGACGGGGCAAGGGCAGCCCCAGCATTTT.

The genes are TRBV2 and TRBJ2-7, with D possibly matching TRBD1 (6 bases). V lost 3 bases, J lost 3 bases, and 6 bases lay in between. Germline lookup yields CDR1 SNHLY and CDR2 FYNNEI. The CDR3 spans 12 residues. The CDR3: CASSDRGYEQYF. CDR3 DNA sequence: TGTGCCAGCAGTGACAGGGGCTACGAGCAGTACTTC.

This chain's CDR3 is CATSGGQGSEKLFF. CDR3 sequence (DNA): TGTGCCACCAGTGGGGGACAGGGCTCTGAAAAACTGTTTTTT. The chain combines TRBV24-1 with TRBJ1-4; TRBD1 agrees at 9 bases. V lost 5 bases and J lost 7; bases outside the gene matches: 4. There are 14 residues in the CDR3. Germline CDR1 is KGHDR and CDR2 is SFDVKD.

V is TRBV9 and J is TRBJ2-6; D gene uncertain. Deletions cut 4 bases from V and 11 bases from J, with 4 bases between. Germline values: CDR1 SGDLS, CDR2 YYNGEE. The CDR3 has 10 amino acids. In DNA form, the CDR3 reads TGTGCCAGCAGCCCCGACGTCCTGACTTTC. Encoded protein: CASSPDVLTF.

The rearrangement joins TRBV3-1 (or the pseudogene TRBV3-2) to TRBJ2-4; perhaps TRBD1 as D (6 bases). With 0 bases removed from V and 6 bases from J, the gap between germline ends came to 18 bases. The V gene's germline CDR1 is LGHDT and CDR2 YNNKEL (reference sequence). The CDR3 spans 17 residues. The CDR3 here is CASSQDRICIQGNIQYF. The CDR3 region has the DNA TGTGCCAGCAGCCAAGATAGGATTTGTATACAGGGAAACATTCAGTACTTC.

The gene calls are TRBV6-5 and TRBJ1-5; D possibly corresponds to TRBD1 (5 bases). CDR3 length: 13 residues. CDR1 MNHEY and CDR2 SVGAGI come from the germline V gene. V lost 6 bases and J lost 6, with 12 bases in between. The CDR3 nucleotides are TGTGCCAGCAGCACCGCCGGGGGTCAGCCCCAGCATTTT. Residues: CASSTAGGQPQHF.

The chain joins TRBV27 to TRBJ2-7, with a weak D call TRBD1 (6 bases). The germline CDR1 and CDR2 sequences are MNHEY and SMNVEV (reference sequence). The CDR3 runs to 14 residues. The V gene lost 4 bases and the J gene lost 0 bases, with 10 bases spanning the gap. The CDR3 coding sequence is TGTGCCAGCAGTTATACAGGGTTCTCCTACGAGCAGTACTTC. It translates to CASSYTGFSYEQYF.

This clone was detected many times. CDR3 coding DNA: TGCGCCAGCGGGACAGGGGCATACACCGGGGAGCTGTTTTTT. Its protein product is CASGTGAYTGELFF. The rearrangement uses TRBV10-1 and TRBJ2-2, with 10 bases lining up with TRBD1. The CDR3 totals 14 residues. Germline V gene sequence: CDR1 WNHNN, CDR2 SYGVQD (reference sequence). V was pared by 8 bases and J by 3 bases, with 3 bases of the junction left unmatched.

Concerning this clone: A read error is possible here, since a much larger clone lies one base away. The chain is built from TRBV6-5 and TRBJ2-2; D gene ambiguous. V lost 1 base to trimming and J lost 5 bases, with 2 bases between them. Germline V CDR1 and CDR2: MNHEY, SVGAGI. The CDR3 covers 12 residues. The CDR3 DNA reads as TGTGCCAGCAGTTACTGGACCGGGGAGCTGTTTTTT. This encodes CASSYWTGELFF.